Here is one T cell receptor beta chain with its context. Antigen specificity is unknown. These data originate in a study of Graves' ophthalmopathy and Graves' hyperthyroidism. Study-level points and caveats: Blood also contained most of the expanded thyroid clonotypes above 0.001 frequency.

Scientists amplified the TCR beta CDR3 regions from RNA transcripts. HTBI primers were used in a first-round RT-PCR, which preceded a second-round multiplex PCR. TCRdb reprocessed the multiplex PCR reads via MiXCR and lists one record per CDR3 protein. The sample yields hundreds of thousands of distinct CDR3 sequences, around 50% seen once. CDR1 SGDLS and CDR2 YYNGEE come from the germline V gene. CDR3 length: 16 amino acids. V dropped 3 bases and J dropped 3; count of bases not matched to a gene: 10. The TCR originated in an adult man with Graves' ophthalmopathy. The sample taken for sequencing was peripheral blood. This chain connects TRBV9 to TRBJ1-1; 8 bases are a match to TRBD1. The CDR3 DNA reads as TGTGCCAGCAGCGCCTACAGGGGGGAGAGATACACTGAAGCTTTCTTT. Translating gives CASSAYRGERYTEAFF. The full variable domain, in which reference TRBV9 and TRBJ1-1 provide the parts outside the CDR3, is DSGVTQTPKHLITATGQRVTLRCSPRSGDLSVYWYQQSLDQGLQFLIQYYNGEERAKGNILERFSAQQFPDLHSELNLSSLELGDSALYFCASSAYRGERYTEAFFGQGTRLTVV.